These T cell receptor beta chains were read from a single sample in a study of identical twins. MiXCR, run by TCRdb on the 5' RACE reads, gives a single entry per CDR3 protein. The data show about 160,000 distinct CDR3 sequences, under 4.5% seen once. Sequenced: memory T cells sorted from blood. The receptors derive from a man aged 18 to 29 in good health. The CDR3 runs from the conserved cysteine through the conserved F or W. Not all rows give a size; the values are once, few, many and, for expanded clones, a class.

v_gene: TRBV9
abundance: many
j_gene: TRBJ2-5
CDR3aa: CASSPSQGETQYF

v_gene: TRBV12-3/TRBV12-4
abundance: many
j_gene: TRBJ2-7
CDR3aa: CASGLAVLPYEQYF

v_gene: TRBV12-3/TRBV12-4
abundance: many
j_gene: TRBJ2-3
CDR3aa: CASSLMVLAKDTDTQYF

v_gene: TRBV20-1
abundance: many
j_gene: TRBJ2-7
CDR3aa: CSADDSHYEQYF

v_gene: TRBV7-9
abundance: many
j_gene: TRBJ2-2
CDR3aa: CASSFQGMAGELFF

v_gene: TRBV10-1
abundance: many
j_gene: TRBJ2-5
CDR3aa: CASQPGLQETQYF

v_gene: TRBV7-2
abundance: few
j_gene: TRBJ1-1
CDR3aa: CASSFLVEAFF

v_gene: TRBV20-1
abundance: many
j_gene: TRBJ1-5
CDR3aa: CSARAPGTGHSNQPQHF

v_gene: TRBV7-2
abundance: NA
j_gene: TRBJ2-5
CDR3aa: CASSPGGGGETQYF

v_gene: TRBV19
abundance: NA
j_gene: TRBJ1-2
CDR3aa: CASSTVGYGYTF

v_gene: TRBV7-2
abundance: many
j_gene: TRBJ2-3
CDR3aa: CASSLVVPVSTDTQYF

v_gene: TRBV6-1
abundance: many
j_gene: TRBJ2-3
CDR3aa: CASRGIWIDTQYF

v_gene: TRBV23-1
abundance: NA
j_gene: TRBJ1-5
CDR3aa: CASSPQGDQPQHF

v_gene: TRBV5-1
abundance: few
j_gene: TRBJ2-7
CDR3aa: CASSLVVSGEQYF

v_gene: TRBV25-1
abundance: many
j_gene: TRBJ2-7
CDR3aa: CASSAEYEQYF

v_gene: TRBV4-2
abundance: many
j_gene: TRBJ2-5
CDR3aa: CASSLEAFQETQYF

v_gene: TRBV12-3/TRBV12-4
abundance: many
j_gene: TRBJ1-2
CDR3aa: CASSFGGKGYTF

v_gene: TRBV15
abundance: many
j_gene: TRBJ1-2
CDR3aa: CATSREGYGYTF

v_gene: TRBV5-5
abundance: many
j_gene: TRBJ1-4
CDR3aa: CASSLDHSAKEKLFF

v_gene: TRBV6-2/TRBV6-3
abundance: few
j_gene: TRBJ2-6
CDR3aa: CASSRDGTSGANVLTF

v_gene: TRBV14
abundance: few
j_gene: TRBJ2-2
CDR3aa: CASSQGLARVTGELFF

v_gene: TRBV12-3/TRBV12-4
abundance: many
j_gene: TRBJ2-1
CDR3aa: CASSPGGLEQFF

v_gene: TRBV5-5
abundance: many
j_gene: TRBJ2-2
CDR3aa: CASSFSRTGLTGELFF

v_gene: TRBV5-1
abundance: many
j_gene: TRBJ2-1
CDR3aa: CASSLGQSVKNEQFF

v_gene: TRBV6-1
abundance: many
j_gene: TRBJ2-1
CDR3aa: CASSHEGDEQFF

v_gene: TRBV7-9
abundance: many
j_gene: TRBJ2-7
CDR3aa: CASSSSFSYEQYF

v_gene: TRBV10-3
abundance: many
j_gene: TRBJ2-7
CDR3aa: CAIRSSGNIGEQYF

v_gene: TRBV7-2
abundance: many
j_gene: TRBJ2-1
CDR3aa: CATTTPGLREFF

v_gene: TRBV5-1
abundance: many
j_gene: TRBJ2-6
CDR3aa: CASSLQGRGANVLTF

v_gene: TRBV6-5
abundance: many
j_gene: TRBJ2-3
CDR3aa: CASSYQDRVADTQYF

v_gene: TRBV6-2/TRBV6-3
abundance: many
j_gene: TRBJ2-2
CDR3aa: CASSYPRTGSNTGELFF

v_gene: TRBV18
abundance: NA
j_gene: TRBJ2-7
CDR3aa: CASSPPAGFGGEQYF

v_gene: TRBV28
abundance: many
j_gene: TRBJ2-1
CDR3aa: CASSFRGGAFF

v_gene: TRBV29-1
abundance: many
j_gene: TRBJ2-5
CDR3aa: CSVEPSTAQETQYF

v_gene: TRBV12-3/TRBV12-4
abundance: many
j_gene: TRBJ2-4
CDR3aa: CASNGPGNIQYF

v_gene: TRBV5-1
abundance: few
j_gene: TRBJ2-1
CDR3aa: CASSGDGRVYNEQFF

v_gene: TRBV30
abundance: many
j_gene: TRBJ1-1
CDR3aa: CAWTRGVGEAFF

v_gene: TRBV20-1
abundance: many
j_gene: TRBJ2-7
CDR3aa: CSARARASGFYEQYF

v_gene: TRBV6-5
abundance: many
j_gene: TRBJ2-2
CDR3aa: CASSYGGSANTGELFF

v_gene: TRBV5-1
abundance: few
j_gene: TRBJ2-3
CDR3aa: CASSIGTHLSTDTQYF

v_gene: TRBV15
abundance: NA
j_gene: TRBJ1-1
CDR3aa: CATSREGYTEAFF

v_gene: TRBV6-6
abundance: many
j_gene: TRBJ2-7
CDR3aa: CASTHQGAGEQYF

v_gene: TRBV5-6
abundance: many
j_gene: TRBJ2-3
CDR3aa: CASSLVFGGSTDTQYF

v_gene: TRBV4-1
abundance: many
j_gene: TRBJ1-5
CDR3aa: CASSQAQTAGQPQHF

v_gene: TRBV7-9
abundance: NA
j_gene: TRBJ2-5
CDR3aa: CASSLVSGAGQETQYF

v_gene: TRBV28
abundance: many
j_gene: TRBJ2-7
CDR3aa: CASSYGTGTYEQYF

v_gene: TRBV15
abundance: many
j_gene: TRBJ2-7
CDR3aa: CATSRDRAEQYF

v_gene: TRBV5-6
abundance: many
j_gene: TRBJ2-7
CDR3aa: CASSTGTEQYF

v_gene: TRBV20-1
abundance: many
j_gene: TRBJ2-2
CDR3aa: CSARAGGNTGELFF

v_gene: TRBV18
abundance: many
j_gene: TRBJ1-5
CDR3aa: CASSNQQPGTSQPQHF